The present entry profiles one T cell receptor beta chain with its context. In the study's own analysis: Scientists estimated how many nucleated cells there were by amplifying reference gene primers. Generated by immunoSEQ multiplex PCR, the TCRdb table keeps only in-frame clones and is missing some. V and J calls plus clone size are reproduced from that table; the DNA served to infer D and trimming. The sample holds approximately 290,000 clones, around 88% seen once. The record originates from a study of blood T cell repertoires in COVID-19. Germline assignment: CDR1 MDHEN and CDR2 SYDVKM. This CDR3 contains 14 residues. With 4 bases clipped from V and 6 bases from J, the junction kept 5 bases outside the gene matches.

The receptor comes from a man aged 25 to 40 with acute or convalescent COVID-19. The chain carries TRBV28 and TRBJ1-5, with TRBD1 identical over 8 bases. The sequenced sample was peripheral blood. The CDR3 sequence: CASSSPGGPQPQHF. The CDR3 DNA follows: TGTGCCAGCAGTTCCCCAGGGGGCCCTCAGCCCCAGCATTTT. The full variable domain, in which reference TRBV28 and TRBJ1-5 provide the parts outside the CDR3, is DVKVTQSSRYLVKRTGEKVFLECVQDMDHENMFWYRQDPGLGLRLIYFSYDVKMKEKGDIPEGYSVSREKKERFSLILESASTNQTSMYLCASSSPGGPQPQHFGDGTRLSIL.